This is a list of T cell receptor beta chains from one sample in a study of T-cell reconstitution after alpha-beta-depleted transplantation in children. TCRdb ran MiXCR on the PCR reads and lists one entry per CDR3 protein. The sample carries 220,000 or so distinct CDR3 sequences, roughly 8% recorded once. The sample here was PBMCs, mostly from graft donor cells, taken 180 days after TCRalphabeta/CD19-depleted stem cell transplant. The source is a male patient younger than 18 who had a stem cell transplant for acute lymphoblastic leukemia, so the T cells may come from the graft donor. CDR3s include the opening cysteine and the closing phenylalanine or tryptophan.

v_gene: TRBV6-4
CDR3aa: CASSVTGLSDTQYF

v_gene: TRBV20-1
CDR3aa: CSARGNFTGNYREAFF

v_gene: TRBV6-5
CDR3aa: CASSSQTGNGNTIYF

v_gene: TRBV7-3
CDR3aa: CASSSTGANSGANVLTF

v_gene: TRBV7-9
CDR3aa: CASSGNRAQNIQYF

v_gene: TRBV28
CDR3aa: CASSFSGRNTGELFF

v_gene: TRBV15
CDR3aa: CATSRDSQYTGELFF

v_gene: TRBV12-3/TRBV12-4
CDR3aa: CASNLGAVSSGELFF

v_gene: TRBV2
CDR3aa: CASTGDAGGWHEQFF

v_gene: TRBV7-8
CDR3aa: CASSPRESSNQPQHF

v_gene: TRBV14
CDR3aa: CASSRNSGRALFYEQYF

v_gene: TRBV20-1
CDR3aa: CSALHSNQPQHF

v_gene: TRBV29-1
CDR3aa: CSVAGQGPAGQPQHF

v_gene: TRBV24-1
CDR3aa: CATSDSRTGYYEQYF

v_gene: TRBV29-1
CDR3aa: CSVVQKNIQYF

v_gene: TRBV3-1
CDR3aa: CASSLLSGQSGGYTF

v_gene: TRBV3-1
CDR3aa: CASSRHPHYEQYF

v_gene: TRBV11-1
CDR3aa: CASSLARIRHINHTDTQYF

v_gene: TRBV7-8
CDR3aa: CASTWGDSHTGELFF

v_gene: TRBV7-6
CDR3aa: CASSLRGFSGANVLTF

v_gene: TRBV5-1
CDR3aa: CASSLMRQGFTEAFF

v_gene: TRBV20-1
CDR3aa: CSATAPQVSSYEQYF

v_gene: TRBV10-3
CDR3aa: CAISTGERVRKTQYF

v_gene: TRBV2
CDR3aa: CACNRRGGQGPLGTEAFF

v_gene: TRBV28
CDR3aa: CASTSGGSGANVLTF

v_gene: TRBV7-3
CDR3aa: CASSSGGRETQYF

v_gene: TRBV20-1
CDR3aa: CSAFRGTYTEAFF

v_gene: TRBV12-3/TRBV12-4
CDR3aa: CASSLATLYEQYF

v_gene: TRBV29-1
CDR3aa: CSVEGRDRDGYTF

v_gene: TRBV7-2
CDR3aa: CASRPGTGVDGANVLTF

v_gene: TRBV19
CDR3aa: CASSARQGQGTYEQYF

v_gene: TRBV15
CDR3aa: CATSRDRDRNEQFF

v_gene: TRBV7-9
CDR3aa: CASSPERIAGGGRGTQYF

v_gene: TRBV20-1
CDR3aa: CSARDRGLQTQYF

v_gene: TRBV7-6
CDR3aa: CASSLGATGVAGFNEQFF